The 28 T cell receptor beta chains below come from one sample, sequenced in a study of regulatory T cells in long-lasting Graves disease. According to the study, TCR beta libraries were built with iRepertoire HTBI primers and CDR3-region Arm-PCR. Using its own MiXCR run on the multiplex PCR reads, TCRdb lists one record per CDR3 protein. The data show 400,000 to 500,000 distinct CDR3 sequences, around 15% seen once. Time point reported: newly diagnosed GD, antithyroid drugs for less than 3 months. Making the TCR library involved RNA that had been extracted from PBMCs. The same specimen was also included in a second study, on T cells in Graves' hyperthyroidism and ophthalmopathy.

Source: peripheral blood mononuclear cells (PBMCs), taken at new diagnosis, from a patient treated with antithyroid drugs. The receptors shown here come from a woman aged 18-30 years with Graves disease.

The chain joins TRBV28 to TRBJ1-2; D ambiguous. The CDR3 is made up of 14 amino acids. V gave up 2 bases and J gave up 3 bases, with 10 bases separating them. The germline gives CDR1 MDHEN, CDR2 SYDVKM. The CDR3 loop reads CASSLGGPDYGYTF. As DNA, the CDR3 is TGTGCCAGCAGTTTAGGAGGCCCTGACTATGGCTACACCTTC.

This clonotype was seen more than once but under ten times. The genes are TRBV20-1 and TRBJ2-3; 11 nucleotides line up with TRBD1. After removal of 7 bases from V and 4 bases from J, the junction contained 7 bases not matched to a gene. This CDR3 region has 14 residues. Per germline, CDR1 DFQATT and CDR2 SNEGSKA (reference sequence). CDR3: CSVPGTGGADTQYF. In nucleotides, the CDR3 is TGCAGTGTCCCCGGGACAGGGGGGGCAGATACGCAGTATTTT.

Comment on this clonotype: A much larger clone lies a single base off, so this may be a read error. This sequence joins TRBV2 and TRBJ2-1; the D call may be TRBD1 or TRBD2 (5 bases each). The CDR3 is 14 residues long. Germline V gene data show CDR1 as SNHLY and CDR2 as FYNNEI. Trimming took off 6 bases at V and 0 bases at J, with 9 bases between the two ends. CDR3 in amino acids: CASRGVGSYNEQFF. CDR3 DNA sequence: TGTGCCAGCAGGGGGGTGGGCTCCTACAATGAGCAGTTCTTC.

This clonotype has at least ten counts. The V gene is TRBV28, the J gene TRBJ1-2; D is perhaps TRBD1 (5 bases). Trimming stripped 6 bases from V and 3 bases from J, with 20 bases between. CDR1 and CDR2 (germline): MDHEN, SYDVKM. The length of the CDR3 is 16 residues. The CDR3 is CASRTNQGKRDYGYTF. In DNA, the CDR3 is TGTGCCAGCAGGACGAATCAGGGAAAAAGGGACTATGGCTACACCTTC.

At least ten counts were recorded for this clonotype. The rearrangement joins TRBV2 to TRBJ1-5; D is possibly TRBD1 (5 bases). CDR1 is SNHLY, CDR2 FYNNEI, per germline. This CDR3 has 13 amino acids. V was shortened by 8 bases and J by 1 base, with 9 bases between the two germline ends. The CDR3: CASEGDSNQPQHF. The DNA of the CDR3 is TGTGCCAGCGAAGGGGACAGCAATCAGCCCCAGCATTTT.

This clonotype was picked up many times. The chain combines TRBV6-2 or TRBV6-3 with TRBJ1-5; D is unresolved. The V end was cut by 2 bases, the J end by 3 bases, with 5 bases between. CDR3 length: 13 residues. The germline V gene encodes CDR1 MNHEY and CDR2 SVGEGT. The CDR3 is CASSYIPNQPQHF. In DNA, the CDR3 is TGTGCCAGCAGTTACATTCCCAATCAGCCCCAGCATTTT.

This clonotype was picked up a small number of times. The chain recombines TRBV28 with TRBJ1-6; D gene uncertain. The V end lost 8 bases, the J end lost 11 bases, and 13 bases lay between the germline ends. Germline V gene lookup returns CDR1 MDHEN and CDR2 SYDVKM. This CDR3 has 12 residues. CDR3 DNA: TGTGCCAGCGGATTGTCTTCTCCACCCCTCCACTTT. Translated: CASGLSSPPLHF.

In this sample, this clonotype turned up many times. The chain has TRBV28 and TRBJ1-1; tentatively, D is TRBD1 (5 bases). V was cut by 7 bases and J by 5 bases, with 17 bases left in between. Germline V lookup: CDR1 MDHEN, CDR2 SYDVKM. The CDR3 consists of 14 residues. This CDR3 reads CASTPAGTTTEAFF. Written as DNA, the CDR3 is TGTGCCAGCACCCCTGCCGGGACGACGACTGAAGCTTTCTTT. Filled out from reference TRBV28 and TRBJ1-1, the complete variable domain reads DVKVTQSSRYLVKRTGEKVFLECVQDMDHENMFWYRQDPGLGLRLIYFSYDVKMKEKGDIPEGYSVSREKKERFSLILESASTNQTSMYLCASTPAGTTTEAFFGQGTRLTVV.

The chain uses TRBV5-5 and TRBJ1-6; D is undetermined. The CDR3 covers 14 residues. Looked up from germline, CDR1 is SGHKS and CDR2 is YYEKEE (reference sequence). V was clipped by 2 bases and J by 10 bases, with 13 bases between them. CDR3 DNA: TGTGCCAGCAGCTTTTACTCGGATTACTCACCCCTCCACTTT. Translated, it gives CASSFYSDYSPLHF.

In its sample, this clonotype was seen a few times. The chain combines TRBV6-2 or TRBV6-3 with TRBJ2-5; D not resolved. V lost 5 bases and J lost 5, with 6 bases in between. The germline gives CDR1 MNHEY, CDR2 SVGEGT. CDR3 length equals 11 residues. DNA for the CDR3: TGTGCCAGCAGTCAATTGGAGACCCAGTACTTC. This translates into CASSQLETQYF.

V gene TRBV28 combines with J gene TRBJ1-5, with D uncertain. The CDR3 runs to 16 residues. Trimming pared 5 bases from V and 3 bases from J, leaving 17 bases between. Germline CDR1 is MDHEN and CDR2 is SYDVKM. The CDR3 is CASSARGGRNNQPQHF. For the CDR3, the DNA is TGTGCCAGCAGTGCCAGAGGCGGACGTAACAATCAGCCCCAGCATTTT.

DNA of the CDR3: TGTGCCAGCAGACTAGCGGGAGGGGAAAAGACCCAGTACTTC. Its protein product is CASRLAGGEKTQYF. The genes are TRBV6-1 and TRBJ2-5; 13 bases are a match to TRBD2. With V trimmed by 6 bases and J by 6 bases, 4 bases remained unmatched. This CDR3 is built from 14 residues. Germline V lookup: CDR1 MNHNS, CDR2 SASEGT.

Turning to this clonotype: A much larger clone sits a single nucleotide away, making a read error possible. Because the CDR3 is missing its conserved closing phenylalanine or tryptophan, this is likely a read error. The J gene is TRBJ2-1, the V gene TRBV12-3 or TRBV12-4, with 14 bases that match TRBD2. With V trimmed by 6 bases and J by 7 bases, 11 bases remained unmatched. The length of the CDR3 is 17 residues. The CDR3 region is CASSRSRLAGGSNEQFS. CDR3 in DNA: TGTGCCAGCAGCCGATCCCGACTAGCGGGAGGGTCAAATGAGCAGTTCTCC.

V usage is TRBV28 and J usage is TRBJ2-7, with 11 bases that match TRBD1. J gave up 8 bases and V 5 bases, and 8 bases lay outside the gene matches. From germline, CDR1 is MDHEN and CDR2 SYDVKM. The CDR3 runs 14 residues. This CDR3 is CASSQGTGGYKQYF. CDR3 DNA: TGTGCCAGCAGTCAAGGGACAGGGGGGTACAAGCAGTACTTC.

The V call is TRBV3-1, the J call TRBJ1-2; no clear D. V was shortened by 4 bases and J by 14 bases, with 23 bases between the two germline ends. The CDR3 consists of 14 residues. The germline gives CDR1 LGHDT, CDR2 YNNKEL (reference sequence). CDR3 residues: CASSPRTDSYGRTF. In nucleotides, the CDR3 is TGTGCCAGCAGCCCCAGGACGGATTCCTATGGTAGGACCTTC.

The chain joins TRBV12-3 or TRBV12-4 to TRBJ2-2, with a possible D match to TRBD2 (5 bases). The CDR3 is 19 residues long. V was trimmed by 6 bases and J by 6 bases, leaving 29 bases between them. CDR3 residues: CASSTEVLGSLIGAGELFF. The CDR3, as DNA: TGTGCCAGCAGCACCGAGGTCTTGGGCAGCCTCATCGGGGCCGGGGAGCTGTTTTTT.

This clonotype was picked up many times. The chain uses TRBV4-2 and TRBJ2-1; tentatively, D is TRBD1 or TRBD2 (6 bases each). V was cut by 0 bases and J by 9 bases, with 15 bases left in between. The CDR3 runs 15 residues. The V gene's germline CDR1 is LGHNA and CDR2 YNFKEQ. CDR3 residues: CASSQDAQGGGEQFF. CDR3 nucleotides: TGTGCCAGCAGCCAAGACGCACAGGGAGGAGGTGAGCAGTTCTTC.

The chain couples TRBV10-1 to TRBJ2-1; no firm D call. Per germline, CDR1 WNHNN and CDR2 SYGVQD (reference sequence). This CDR3 contains 13 residues. V lost 5 bases and J lost 5, with 10 bases in between. CDR3 residues: CASSPTPDNEQFF. The DNA of the CDR3 is TGCGCCAGCAGTCCGACCCCTGACAATGAGCAGTTCTTC.

This clonotype was observed at least ten times. The gene calls are TRBV28 and TRBJ2-7, with D possibly being TRBD1 (6 bases). There are 14 residues in the CDR3. Trimming removed 3 bases from V and 0 bases from J, with 9 bases in between. Looked up from germline, CDR1 is MDHEN and CDR2 is SYDVKM. CDR3 sequence (DNA): TGTGCCAGCAGTTTCGTACAGGGCTCCTACGAGCAGTACTTC. Translated: CASSFVQGSYEQYF.

This clonotype was detected ten times or more. The J gene is TRBJ1-2, the V gene TRBV7-6; a possible D gene is TRBD1 (6 bases). CDR3 length: 14 amino acids. Trimming removed 4 bases at V and 7 bases at J, with 16 bases between. Germline V gene lookup returns CDR1 SGHVS and CDR2 FNYEAQ. The CDR3, as DNA: TGTGCCAGCAGCTCCACCCCACAGGGTTCTGGCTACACCTTC. Amino acids: CASSSTPQGSGYTF.

Concerning this clonotype: A read error is possible here, since a much larger clone lies one base away. The chain recombines TRBV13 with TRBJ1-4, with TRBD1 matching over 7 bases. The CDR3 runs to 15 residues. Germline CDR1 reads PRHDT; CDR2 reads FYEKMQ (reference sequence). The J segment lost 4 bases and the V segment lost 4 bases, leaving 6 bases of the junction unmatched. Here the CDR3 DNA reads TGTGCCAGCAGCTCCTACGGGACAGATAATGAAAAACTGTTTTTT. Translating gives CASSSYGTDNEKLFF.

V is TRBV19 and J is TRBJ1-6, with D perhaps matching TRBD1 (6 bases). Per the germline V gene, CDR1 is LNHDA and CDR2 is SQIVND (reference sequence). Trimming left V 4 bases short and J 6 bases short, with 7 bases between. There are 13 residues in the CDR3. The CDR3 DNA reads as TGTGCCAGTAGTACAGGGGCTAATTCACCCCTCCACTTT. Translation gives CASSTGANSPLHF.

As to this clonotype: A read error may be the cause here, since a much bigger clone is one base away. Here the CDR3 reads CASSLDMGAGTGELFF. As DNA, the CDR3 is TGTGCCAGCAGCTTAGATATGGGAGCGGGAACCGGGGAGCTGTTTTTT. V and J are TRBV11-2 and TRBJ2-2; 7 positions match TRBD2. V lost 0 bases, J lost 5 bases, and 6 bases stayed unmatched. Germline CDR1 SGHAT, CDR2 FQNNGV. There are 16 residues in the CDR3.

As for this clonotype: This likely comes from a read error, as the CDR3 has no conserved phenylalanine or tryptophan at its end. The chain employs TRBV6-1 and TRBJ2-3, with 7 bases identical to TRBD2. The V gene's germline CDR1 is MNHNS and CDR2 SASEGT. V dropped 4 bases and J dropped 6; count of bases not matched to a gene: 10. The length of the CDR3 is 15 residues. The CDR3 reads CASSVSGSRGDTQYL. The CDR3 nucleotides are TGTGCCAGCAGTGTTAGCGGGTCCCGAGGGGATACGCAGTATTTG.

This clonotype was counted between two and nine times. The rearrangement uses TRBV10-3 and TRBJ2-5, with D perhaps TRBD2 (5 bases). The CDR3 totals 13 residues. Trimming took off 10 bases at V and 8 bases at J, with 20 bases between the two ends. Germline V gives CDR1 ENHRY, CDR2 SYGVKD. CDR3 bases: TGTGCCACCCATCCGGGGAAAGGTGATACCCAGTACTTC. Residues: CATHPGKGDTQYF.

The chain carries TRBV12-3 or TRBV12-4 and TRBJ1-1; 7 bases line up with TRBD1. V shed 3 bases and J 5 bases; nucleotides not matched to a gene: 6. CDR3 length: 14 amino acids. Here the CDR3 reads CASSFSGTETEAFF. As DNA, the CDR3 is TGTGCCAGCAGTTTTTCCGGGACAGAGACTGAAGCTTTCTTT.

This clonotype was counted at least ten times. V is TRBV28 and J is TRBJ2-7, with 7 bases matching TRBD1. Germline V gives CDR1 MDHEN, CDR2 SYDVKM. The trim removed 4 bases at V and 0 bases at J, leaving 6 bases unmatched. The CDR3 consists of 15 residues. In DNA form, the CDR3 reads TGTGCCAGCAGTTGGCCCGGGACAGCCTCCTACGAGCAGTACTTC. Its protein product is CASSWPGTASYEQYF.

Points on this clonotype: At one of its ends the junction is not consistent with the germline gene, which may arise from a read error. For the CDR3, the DNA is TGTGCCTGCAGCTTAGAGGACTTCTACAATGAGCAGTTCTTC. Its protein is CACSLEDFYNEQFF. The gene calls are TRBV7-9 and TRBJ2-1; possibly TRBD2 for D (5 bases). In germline, CDR1 is SEHNR, CDR2 FQNEAQ (reference sequence). The CDR3 totals 14 residues.